This T cell receptor beta chain stems from a study of T cells after yellow fever vaccination. Findings and limits, study-wide: Sorted repertoires could include abundant contaminating clonotypes from bulk cells. Primary-vaccination clones mostly resurfaced post-booster (96% CD4, approximately 89% CD8). There was a small share of clonotypes that showed up in both the CD4 and CD8 compartments.

This clonotype was found a few times. Its target is unknown. This CDR3 contains 15 residues. With V trimmed by 0 bases and J by 5 bases, 5 bases remained unmatched. CDR1 SGHKS and CDR2 YYEKEE come from the germline V gene (reference sequence). Template switching by 5'RACE produced TCR cDNA, adding a universal primer site and UMIs. TCRdb reprocessed the 5' RACE reads via MiXCR and lists one record per CDR3 protein. The data show a few hundred thousand distinct CDR3 sequences, roughly a sixth seen once. The sequence was collected from a man aged 18 to 30 who received the YFV17D yellow fever vaccine. The rearrangement links TRBV5-5 to TRBJ2-3; 8 bases agree with TRBD1. Sequenced here: PBMCs, sampled about 5 days after the first yellow fever vaccination. The CDR3 loop is CASSLAGQGVDTQYF. CDR3 coding DNA: TGTGCCAGCAGCTTGGCAGGACAGGGTGTAGATACGCAGTATTTT.